These 10 T cell receptor beta chains originate from one sample sequenced in a study of cytomegalovirus exposure and HLA in healthy donors. The PCR had 60 Vbeta and 13 Jbeta primers. Clones were sequenced by immunoSEQ multiplex PCR, and TCRdb holds only the in-frame ones, with some missing. The data hold about 98,000 clones, with roughly 81% observed a single time. The sequencing input was PBMCs. These receptor sequences come from a middle-aged man in good health and CMV-seronegative.

The chain links TRBV11-2 to TRBJ2-5; 7 bases line up with TRBD2. Germline CDR1 and CDR2: SGHAT and FQNNGV. There are 16 residues in the CDR3. Trimming removed 5 bases from V and 4 bases from J; junction bases left unmatched: 13. The CDR3 DNA follows: TGTGCCAGCAGCGCGACCGTTGGGGGGGTAGGAGAGACCCAGTACTTC. This translates into CASSATVGGVGETQYF. Full variable domain (missing parts from reference TRBV11-2 and TRBJ2-5): EAGVAQSPRYKIIEKRQSVAFWCNPISGHATLYWYQQILGQGPKLLIQFQNNGVVDDSQLPKDRFSAERLKGVDSTLKIQPAKLEDSAVYLCASSATVGGVGETQYFGPGTRLLVL.

V is TRBV11-2 and J is TRBJ1-2; maybe TRBD1 (6 bases). This CDR3 region has 14 residues. CDR1 and CDR2 from the germline V gene are SGHAT and FQNNGV. Between the trimmed V and J ends, which lost 1 base and 5 bases, there was a span of 11 bases. The CDR3: CASSLGLGGYGYTF. The CDR3 nucleotides are TGTGCCAGCAGCTTAGGTTTAGGGGGATATGGCTACACCTTC.

This chain links TRBV15 with TRBJ1-1; the D gene is possibly TRBD1 (6 bases). Trimming cost V 0 bases and J 7 bases, with 12 bases left between them. The CDR3 consists of 14 residues. CDR1 is LNHNV and CDR2 is YYDKDF in the germline V gene (reference sequence). The CDR3 is CATSRDRGAGEAFF. The CDR3 bases are TGTGCCACCAGCAGAGATCGGGGGGCTGGTGAAGCTTTCTTT.

V and J are TRBV18 and TRBJ1-5; 8 positions agree with TRBD1. This CDR3 comprises 18 residues. V gave up 3 bases and J gave up 4 bases; unmatched junction bases: 14. Germline CDR1 is KGHSH and CDR2 is LQKENI. As DNA, the CDR3 is TGTGCCAGCTCACCCCTAAGGTGGACAGGGCGGACGAATCAGCCCCAGCATTTT. It specifies CASSPLRWTGRTNQPQHF. Together with reference TRBV18 and TRBJ1-5, the CDR3 gives the full variable domain: NAGVMQNPRHLVRRRGQEARLRCSPMKGHSHVYWYRQLPEEGLKFMVYLQKENIIDESGMPKERFSAEFPKEGPSILRIQQVVRGDSAAYFCASSPLRWTGRTNQPQHFGDGTRLSIL.

The genes are TRBV6-6 and TRBJ2-7; D is unresolved. The CDR3 is made up of 15 amino acids. Trimming shortened V by 2 bases and J by 5 bases, and 16 bases separated the two germline ends. CDR1 and CDR2 (germline): MNHNY, SVGAGI (reference sequence). The CDR3 sequence is CASSYEHMVEHEQYF. The CDR3 nucleotides read TGTGCCAGCAGTTACGAGCATATGGTAGAGCACGAGCAGTACTTC.

This clone was recorded once. The chain links TRBV6-5 to TRBJ1-1; D remains ambiguous. V was clipped by 0 bases and J by 1 base, with 6 bases between them. Per germline, CDR1 MNHEY and CDR2 SVGAGI. This CDR3 is built from 14 residues. The CDR3, as DNA: TGTGCCAGCAGTTACTCGTTGGCGAACACTGAAGCTTTCTTT. It translates to CASSYSLANTEAFF.

CDR3 sequence reads: CASSPNFGDFYEQYF. CDR3 DNA sequence: TGCGCCAGCAGCCCCAACTTTGGGGACTTCTACGAGCAGTACTTC. The genes are TRBV4-3 and TRBJ2-5, with a weak D call TRBD2 (6 bases). The J call may not be correct, given that the DNA end is closer to TRBJ2-7. This CDR3 comprises 15 residues. Germline V gene lookup returns CDR1 LGHNA and CDR2 YSLEER.

The chain combines TRBV9 with TRBJ2-3; tentatively, D is TRBD1 (6 bases). Trimming cost V 4 bases and J 1 base, with 16 bases left between them. Germline CDR1 reads SGDLS; CDR2 reads YYNGEE. The CDR3 length is 16 residues. The CDR3 protein is CASSPQGWVGTDTQYF. The CDR3 nucleotides read TGTGCCAGCAGCCCACAGGGTTGGGTGGGCACAGATACGCAGTATTTT.

The count of this clone is one. This chain links TRBV29-1 with TRBJ1-2; D may be TRBD1 (6 bases). V lost 6 bases and J 2 bases, leaving 25 bases between the germline ends. Per the germline V gene, CDR1 is SQVTM and CDR2 is ANQGSEA. The CDR3 extends over 17 amino acids. The CDR3 DNA is TGCAGCGTCCTGGCCCCAAATGGACAGAGACGGAACTATGGCTACACCTTC. It encodes CSVLAPNGQRRNYGYTF.

The chain has TRBV29-1 and TRBJ2-1, with 7 bases lining up with TRBD1. The CDR3 runs 11 residues. Germline V gene sequence: CDR1 SQVTM, CDR2 ANQGSEA. The junction had 6 bases not matched to a gene; V was cut back by 6 bases and J by 10 bases. For the CDR3, the DNA is TGCAGCGTCACAGGGGCTTGCGAGCAGTTCTTC. As protein: CSVTGACEQFF.